This T cell receptor (beta chain) was documented in a study of control samples from healthy donors and cancer patients. The CDR3 length is 13 residues. Germline V lookup: CDR1 WNHNN, CDR2 SYGVQD (reference sequence). V lost 0 bases, J lost 4 bases, and 7 bases lay in between. Sequencing used immunoSEQ multiplex PCR; TCRdb keeps in-frame clones, though not all of them. This table holds approximately 190,000 clones, 91% found once. The sequenced material came from blood. The origin of this receptor is a man aged 30 to 39 in good health. The chain combines TRBV10-1 with TRBJ2-7; D is unclear. The CDR3 DNA sequence: TGCGCCAGCAGTGAGTCGGGCCGGTACGAGCAGTACTTC. Residues: CASSESGRYEQYF.